The 6 T cell receptor beta chains in this list originate from one sample, sequenced in a study of T cell responses to AZD1222 COVID-19 vaccine. TCRdb's table, derived via immunoSEQ multiplex PCR, lists solely in-frame clones and lacks some. The repertoire includes about 96,000 clones, nearly 90% of them detected once, and under 2% sits in the top ten. Sequenced here: peripheral blood, sampled on day 0 of AZD1222 vaccination. The source is an adult in good health.

V is TRBV7-9 and J is TRBJ1-2; the D gene is possibly TRBD1 (5 bases). Germline V gives CDR1 SEHNR, CDR2 FQNEAQ (reference sequence). This CDR3 spans 15 amino acids. Trimming took off 3 bases at V and 2 bases at J, with 13 bases between the two ends. The CDR3 here is CASSFPRQSNYGYTF. CDR3 bases: TGTGCCAGCAGCTTCCCTCGACAGTCAAACTATGGCTACACCTTC.

The chain couples TRBV2 to TRBJ1-4; D gene uncertain. Trimming shortened V by 6 bases and J by 0 bases, and 11 bases separated the two germline ends. From germline, CDR1 is SNHLY and CDR2 FYNNEI. CDR3 length equals 15 residues. In DNA, the CDR3 is TGTGCCAGCAGACCAACAGCCGCAACTAATGAAAAACTGTTTTTT. Translated: CASRPTAATNEKLFF. The full variable domain, in which reference TRBV2 and TRBJ1-4 provide the parts outside the CDR3, is EPEVTQTPSHQVTQMGQEVILRCVPISNHLYFYWYRQILGQKVEFLVSFYNNEISEKSEIFDDQFSVERPDGSNFTLKIRSTKLEDSAMYFCASRPTAATNEKLFFGSGTQLSVL.

V usage is TRBV19 and J usage is TRBJ1-5, with 12 nucleotides matching TRBD1. The trim removed 5 bases at V and 5 bases at J, leaving 1 base unmatched. CDR1 is LNHDA, CDR2 SQIVND, per germline (reference sequence). There are 14 residues in the CDR3. CDR3 amino acids: CASSGTGGDQPQHF. The CDR3 DNA sequence: TGTGCCAGTAGTGGGACAGGGGGCGATCAGCCCCAGCATTTT.

This chain links TRBV9 with TRBJ2-7, with D perhaps given as TRBD1 or TRBD2 (5 bases each). Looked up from germline, CDR1 is SGDLS and CDR2 is YYNGEE. V lost 0 bases and J 6 bases, leaving 16 bases between the germline ends. The CDR3 runs to 15 residues. CDR3: CASSVEFRDGGEQYF. DNA for the CDR3: TGTGCCAGCAGCGTAGAATTCCGGGACGGTGGCGAGCAGTACTTC.

The J gene is TRBJ2-7, the V gene TRBV27; TRBD2 matches 7 bases. V lost 6 bases, J lost 0 bases, and 5 bases stayed unmatched. This CDR3 spans 14 amino acids. CDR1 and CDR2 (germline): MNHEY, SMNVEV (reference sequence). CDR3 residues: CASRKAGSSYEQYF. CDR3 nucleotides: TGTGCCAGCAGGAAAGCGGGGAGCTCCTACGAGCAGTACTTC.

The rearrangement joins TRBV11-1 to TRBJ2-7; weak D call: TRBD1 (6 bases). CDR1 is SGHAT, CDR2 FQDESV, per germline (reference sequence). V was trimmed by 0 bases and J by 4 bases, leaving 13 bases between them. The CDR3 has 15 residues. The CDR3 spells CASSLAPGQIYEQYF. The CDR3 DNA reads TGTGCCAGCAGCTTAGCACCAGGACAGATTTACGAGCAGTACTTC.